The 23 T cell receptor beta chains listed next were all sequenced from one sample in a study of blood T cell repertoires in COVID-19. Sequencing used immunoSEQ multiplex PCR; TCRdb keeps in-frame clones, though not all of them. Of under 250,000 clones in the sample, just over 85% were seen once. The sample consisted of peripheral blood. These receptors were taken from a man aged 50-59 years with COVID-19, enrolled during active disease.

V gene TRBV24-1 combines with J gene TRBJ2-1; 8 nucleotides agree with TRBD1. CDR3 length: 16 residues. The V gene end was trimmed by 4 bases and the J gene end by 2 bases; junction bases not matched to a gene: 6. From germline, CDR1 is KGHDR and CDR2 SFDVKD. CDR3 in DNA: TGTGCCACCAGTGACTCGGACAGGGTACCCTACAATGAGCAGTTCTTC. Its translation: CATSDSDRVPYNEQFF.

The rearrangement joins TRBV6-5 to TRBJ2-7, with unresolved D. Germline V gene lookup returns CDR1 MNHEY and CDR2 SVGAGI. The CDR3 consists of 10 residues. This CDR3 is CGVGPYEQYF. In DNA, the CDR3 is TGTGGCGTCGGTCCCTACGAGCAGTACTTC.

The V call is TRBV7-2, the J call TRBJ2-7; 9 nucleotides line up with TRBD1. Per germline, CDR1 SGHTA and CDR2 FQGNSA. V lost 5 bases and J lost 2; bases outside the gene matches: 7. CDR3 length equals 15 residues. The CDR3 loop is CASSTRTGDAYEQYF. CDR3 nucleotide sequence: TGTGCCAGCAGCACAAGGACAGGGGACGCCTACGAGCAGTACTTC.

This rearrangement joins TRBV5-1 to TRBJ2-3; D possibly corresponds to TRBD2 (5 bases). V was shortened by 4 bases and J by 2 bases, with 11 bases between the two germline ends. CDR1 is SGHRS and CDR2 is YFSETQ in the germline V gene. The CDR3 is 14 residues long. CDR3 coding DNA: TGCGCCAGCAGCCCGGACTCAGTCACAGATACGCAGTATTTT. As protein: CASSPDSVTDTQYF. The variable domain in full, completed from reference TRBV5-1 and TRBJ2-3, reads KAGVTQTPRYLIKTRGQQVTLSCSPISGHRSVSWYQQTPGQGLQFLFEYFSETQRNKGNFPGRFSGRQFSNSRSEMNVSTLELGDSALYLCASSPDSVTDTQYFGPGTRLTVL.

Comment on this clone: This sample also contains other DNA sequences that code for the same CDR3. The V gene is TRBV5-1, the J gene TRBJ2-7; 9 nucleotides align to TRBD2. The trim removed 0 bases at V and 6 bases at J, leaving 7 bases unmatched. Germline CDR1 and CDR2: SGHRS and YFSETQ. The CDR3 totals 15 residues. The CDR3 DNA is TGCGCCAGCAGCTTGGGCCGCGGGGGGGCCGGCGAGCAGTACTTC. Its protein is CASSLGRGGAGEQYF.

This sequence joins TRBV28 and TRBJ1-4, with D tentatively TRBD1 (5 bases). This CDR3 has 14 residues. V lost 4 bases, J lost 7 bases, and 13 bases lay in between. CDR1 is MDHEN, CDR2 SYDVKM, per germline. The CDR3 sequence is CASSSLGPGEKLFF. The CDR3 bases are TGTGCCAGCAGTTCCCTGGGGCCTGGTGAAAAACTGTTTTTT.

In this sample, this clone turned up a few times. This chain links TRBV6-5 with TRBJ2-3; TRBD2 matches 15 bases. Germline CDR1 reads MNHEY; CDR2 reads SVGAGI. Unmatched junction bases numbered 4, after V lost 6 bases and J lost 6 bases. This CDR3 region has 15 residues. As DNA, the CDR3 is TGTGCCAGCAGGGGACTAGCGGGAGGAGGGGATACGCAGTATTTT. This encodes CASRGLAGGGDTQYF.

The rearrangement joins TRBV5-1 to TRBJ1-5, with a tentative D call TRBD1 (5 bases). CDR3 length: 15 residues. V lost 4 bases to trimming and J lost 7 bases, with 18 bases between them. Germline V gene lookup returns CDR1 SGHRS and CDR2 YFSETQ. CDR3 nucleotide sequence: TGCGCCAGCAGCCCTAATGGGGCGGTCGGGCAGCCCCAGCATTTT. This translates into CASSPNGAVGQPQHF.

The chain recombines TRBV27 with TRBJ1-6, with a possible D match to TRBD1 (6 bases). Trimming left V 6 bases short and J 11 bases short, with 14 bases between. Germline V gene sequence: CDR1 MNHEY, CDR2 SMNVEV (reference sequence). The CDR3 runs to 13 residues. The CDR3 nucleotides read TGTGCCAGCAGCCATACAGGGTCGGCACCCCTCCACTTT. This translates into CASSHTGSAPLHF.

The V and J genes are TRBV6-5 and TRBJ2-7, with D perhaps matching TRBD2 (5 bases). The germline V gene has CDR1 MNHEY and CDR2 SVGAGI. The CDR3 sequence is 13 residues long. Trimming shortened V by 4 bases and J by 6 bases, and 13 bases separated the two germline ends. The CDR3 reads CASSLGDAGEQYF. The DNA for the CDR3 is TGTGCCAGCAGTTTGGGAGATGCGGGCGAGCAGTACTTC.

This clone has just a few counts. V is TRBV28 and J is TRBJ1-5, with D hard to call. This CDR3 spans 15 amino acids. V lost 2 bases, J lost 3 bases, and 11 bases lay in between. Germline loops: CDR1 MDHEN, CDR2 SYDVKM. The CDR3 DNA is TGTGCCAGCAGTTTAGGGTCAGGCCTCAATCAGCCCCAGCATTTT. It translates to CASSLGSGLNQPQHF.

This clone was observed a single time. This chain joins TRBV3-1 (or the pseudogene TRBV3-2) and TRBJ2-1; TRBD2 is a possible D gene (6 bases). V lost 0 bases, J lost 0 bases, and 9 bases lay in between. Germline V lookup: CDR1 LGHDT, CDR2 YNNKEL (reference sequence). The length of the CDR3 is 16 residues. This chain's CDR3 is CASSQEEGSSYNEQFF. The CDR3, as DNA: TGTGCCAGCAGCCAAGAGGAGGGTAGCTCCTACAATGAGCAGTTCTTC.

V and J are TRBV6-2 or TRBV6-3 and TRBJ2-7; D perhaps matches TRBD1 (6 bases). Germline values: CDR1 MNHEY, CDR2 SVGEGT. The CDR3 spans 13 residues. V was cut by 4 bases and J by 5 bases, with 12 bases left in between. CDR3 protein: CASSSLDRNEQYF. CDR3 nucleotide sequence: TGTGCCAGCAGTTCCCTAGACAGGAACGAGCAGTACTTC.

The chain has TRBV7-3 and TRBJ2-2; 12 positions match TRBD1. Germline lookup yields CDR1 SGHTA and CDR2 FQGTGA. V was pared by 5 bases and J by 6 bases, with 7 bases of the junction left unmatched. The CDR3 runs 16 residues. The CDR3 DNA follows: TGTGCCAGCAGCCATCCGGGACAGGGGGCCTCCGGGGAGCTGTTTTTT. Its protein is CASSHPGQGASGELFF.

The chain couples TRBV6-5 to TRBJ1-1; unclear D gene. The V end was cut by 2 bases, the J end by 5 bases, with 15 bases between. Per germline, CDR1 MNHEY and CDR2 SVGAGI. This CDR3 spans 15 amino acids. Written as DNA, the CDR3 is TGTGCCAGCAGTTACGACGGAGCTGGAGGTACTGAAGCTTTCTTT. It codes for CASSYDGAGGTEAFF.

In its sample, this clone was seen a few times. CDR3 DNA sequence: TGTGCCAGCAGTTACCCGCTAGCGGGTAGGACCTACGAGCAGTACTTC. This codes for CASSYPLAGRTYEQYF. V and J are TRBV6-6 and TRBJ2-7; 8 positions agree with TRBD2. The CDR3 has 16 amino acids. Germline V gene lookup returns CDR1 MNHNY and CDR2 SVGAGI (reference sequence). J was trimmed by 2 bases and V by 2 bases; bases with no gene match: 8.

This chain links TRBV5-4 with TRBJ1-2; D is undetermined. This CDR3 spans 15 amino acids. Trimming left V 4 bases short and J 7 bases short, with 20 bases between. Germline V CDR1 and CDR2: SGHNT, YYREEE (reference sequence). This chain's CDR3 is CASSRTGLTNRGYTF. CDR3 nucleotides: TGTGCCAGCAGCAGAACCGGACTCACTAACCGTGGCTACACCTTC.

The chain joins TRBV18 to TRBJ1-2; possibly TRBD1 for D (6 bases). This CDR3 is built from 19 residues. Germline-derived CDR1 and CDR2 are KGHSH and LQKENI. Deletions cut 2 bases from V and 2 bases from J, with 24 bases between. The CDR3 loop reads CASSPIAGLTRGQNYGYTF. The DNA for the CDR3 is TGTGCCAGCTCACCAATCGCAGGCTTAACCAGGGGACAAAACTATGGCTACACCTTC.

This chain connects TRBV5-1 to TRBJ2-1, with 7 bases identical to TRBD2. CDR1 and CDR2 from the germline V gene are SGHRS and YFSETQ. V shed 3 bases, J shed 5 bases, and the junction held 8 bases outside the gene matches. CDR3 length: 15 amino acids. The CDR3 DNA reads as TGCGCCAGCAGCTCAGAACCGGGACTACACAATGAGCAGTTCTTC. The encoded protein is CASSSEPGLHNEQFF.

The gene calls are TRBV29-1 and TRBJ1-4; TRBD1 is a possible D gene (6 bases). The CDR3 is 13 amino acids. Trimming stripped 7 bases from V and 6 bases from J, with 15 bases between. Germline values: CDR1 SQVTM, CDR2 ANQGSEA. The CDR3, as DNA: TGCAGCGCAAGACAGGTTCCCCATGAAAAACTGTTTTTT. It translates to CSARQVPHEKLFF.

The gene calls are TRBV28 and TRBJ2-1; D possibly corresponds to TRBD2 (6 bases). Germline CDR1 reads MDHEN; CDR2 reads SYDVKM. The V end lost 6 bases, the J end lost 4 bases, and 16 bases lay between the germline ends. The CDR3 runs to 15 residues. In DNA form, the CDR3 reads TGTGCCAGCAGCCAACGGGGGTTCAATTACAATGAGCAGTTCTTC. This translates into CASSQRGFNYNEQFF.

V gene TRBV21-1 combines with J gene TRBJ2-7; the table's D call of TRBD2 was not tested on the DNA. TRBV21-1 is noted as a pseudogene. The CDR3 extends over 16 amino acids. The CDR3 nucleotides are TGTGCCAGCAGCAAAGATCAGCGGAGGACCGACTACGAGCAGTACTTC. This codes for CASSKDQRRTDYEQYF.

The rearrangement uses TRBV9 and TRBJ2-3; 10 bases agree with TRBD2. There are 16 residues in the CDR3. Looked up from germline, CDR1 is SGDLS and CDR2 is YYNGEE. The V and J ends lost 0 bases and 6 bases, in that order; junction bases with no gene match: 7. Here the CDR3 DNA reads TGTGCCAGCAGCGTAGCTAGCGGGGGAATCTGGGATACGCAGTATTTT. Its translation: CASSVASGGIWDTQYF.